These T cell receptor beta chains were read from a single sample in a study of CD8 T cells in ankylosing spondylitis. TCRdb re-called the 5' RACE reads with MiXCR, one entry per CDR3 protein. Of 500,000 or so distinct CDR3 sequences listed, roughly 5.2% are singletons. Sequenced material: blood, either unsorted or a sorted T cell fraction (not recorded which). Receptors were obtained from a male donor with ankylosing spondylitis. Each CDR3 is given with its conserved first and last residue. Fields, in order: clone size, J gene, V gene, D gene, CDR3 protein, CDR3 DNA. D genes are given only for firm matches. Expanded clones get a size class; other rows say once, few or many, or leave the size out.

abundance: many
j_gene: TRBJ1-2
v_gene: TRBV4-1
d_gene: TRBD1
CDR3aa: CASRGQGGNLYGYTF
CDR3nt: TGCGCCAGCAGAGGACAGGGGGGGAATCTATATGGCTACACCTTC

abundance: few
j_gene: TRBJ2-2
v_gene: TRBV12-3/TRBV12-4
d_gene: TRBD2
CDR3aa: CASSTTSGPTGELFF
CDR3nt: TGTGCCAGCAGTACCACTAGCGGGCCGACCGGGGAGCTGTTTTTT

abundance: many
j_gene: TRBJ1-2
v_gene: TRBV27
d_gene: TRBD1
CDR3aa: CASRGPGTGDTF
CDR3nt: TGTGCCAGCAGAGGTCCCGGGACAGGGGACACCTTC

abundance: many
j_gene: TRBJ1-1
v_gene: TRBV25-1
d_gene: -
CDR3aa: CASSGGPGNTEAFF
CDR3nt: TGTGCCAGCAGTGGCGGCCCTGGGAACACTGAAGCTTTCTTT

abundance: many
j_gene: TRBJ2-2
v_gene: TRBV4-3
d_gene: -
CDR3aa: CASSPHTQRTGELFF
CDR3nt: TGCGCCAGCAGCCCCCATACCCAGAGGACCGGGGAGCTGTTTTTT

abundance: many
j_gene: TRBJ2-7
v_gene: TRBV5-1
d_gene: -
CDR3aa: CASSFRGPSSYEQYF
CDR3nt: TGCGCCAGCAGCTTCCGGGGGCCAAGCTCCTACGAGCAGTACTTC

abundance: many
j_gene: TRBJ1-6
v_gene: TRBV20-1
d_gene: -
CDR3aa: CSASPGPGGSPLHF
CDR3nt: TGCAGTGCTAGCCCAGGCCCGGGGGGTTCACCCCTCCACTTT

abundance: few
j_gene: TRBJ1-5
v_gene: TRBV28
d_gene: -
CDR3aa: CASSPRDLRGNQPQHF
CDR3nt: TGTGCCAGCAGTCCCAGGGACCTGAGAGGCAATCAGCCCCAGCATTTT

abundance: many
j_gene: TRBJ2-7
v_gene: TRBV7-6
d_gene: -
CDR3aa: CASSLRGVGFYEQYF
CDR3nt: TGTGCCAGCAGCTTAAGGGGAGTTGGGTTTTACGAGCAGTACTTC

abundance: few
j_gene: TRBJ2-2
v_gene: TRBV4-1
d_gene: -
CDR3aa: CASSPQGVRGKNTGELFF
CDR3nt: TGCGCCAGCAGCCCGCAAGGGGTAAGGGGCAAGAACACCGGGGAGCTGTTTTTT

abundance: many
j_gene: TRBJ1-2
v_gene: TRBV21-1
d_gene: -
CDR3aa: CASNLRERNGYTF
CDR3nt: TGTGCCAGCAATCTGAGGGAGAGAAACGGCTACACCTTC

abundance: few
j_gene: TRBJ2-1
v_gene: TRBV3-1
d_gene: -
CDR3aa: CASSQESPSIEQFF
CDR3nt: TGTGCCAGCAGCCAAGAGTCGCCCAGCATTGAGCAGTTCTTC

abundance: -
j_gene: TRBJ2-5
v_gene: TRBV5-4
d_gene: -
CDR3aa: CASSLRPLQETQYF
CDR3nt: TGTGCCAGCAGCTTAAGGCCTCTCCAAGAGACCCAGTACTTC

abundance: many
j_gene: TRBJ2-1
v_gene: TRBV5-6
d_gene: -
CDR3aa: CASSLVILQKPYNEQFF
CDR3nt: TGTGCCAGCAGCTTGGTTATCCTCCAAAAGCCCTACAATGAGCAGTTCTTC

abundance: -
j_gene: TRBJ2-5
v_gene: TRBV18
d_gene: TRBD1
CDR3aa: CASSPGTGREETQYF
CDR3nt: TGTGCCAGCTCACCCGGGACAGGGAGGGAAGAGACCCAGTACTTC

abundance: many
j_gene: TRBJ1-2
v_gene: TRBV28
d_gene: -
CDR3aa: CASSSGAYGYTF
CDR3nt: TGTGCCAGCAGTTCCGGGGCGTATGGCTACACCTTC

abundance: few
j_gene: TRBJ2-5
v_gene: TRBV28
d_gene: -
CDR3aa: CASSSPGTGRGTQYF
CDR3nt: TGTGCCAGCAGTTCCCCCGGGACGGGAAGGGGGACCCAGTACTTC

abundance: many
j_gene: TRBJ2-1
v_gene: TRBV29-1
d_gene: -
CDR3aa: CSFSRESRGNEQFF
CDR3nt: TGCAGCTTCAGTCGGGAATCCCGGGGCAATGAGCAGTTCTTC

abundance: many
j_gene: TRBJ2-5
v_gene: TRBV10-3
d_gene: -
CDR3aa: CAISESRYQETQYF
CDR3nt: TGTGCCATCAGTGAGTCGAGGTACCAAGAGACCCAGTACTTC

abundance: many
j_gene: TRBJ2-1
v_gene: TRBV29-1
d_gene: -
CDR3aa: CSVEDLRGLEQFF
CDR3nt: TGCAGCGTTGAAGATCTGCGTGGACTTGAGCAGTTCTTC

abundance: many
j_gene: TRBJ2-5
v_gene: TRBV5-1
d_gene: -
CDR3aa: CASSLAPRDIRETQYF
CDR3nt: TGCGCCAGCAGCTTGGCCCCCCGGGACATCCGAGAGACCCAGTACTTC

abundance: many
j_gene: TRBJ2-6
v_gene: TRBV9
d_gene: -
CDR3aa: CASSVALDSSGANVLTF
CDR3nt: TGTGCCAGCAGCGTAGCTCTGGACAGCTCTGGGGCCAACGTCCTGACTTTC

abundance: -
j_gene: TRBJ1-1
v_gene: TRBV7-2
d_gene: -
CDR3aa: CASSLTAVGNTEAFF
CDR3nt: TGTGCCAGCAGCTTAACGGCGGTGGGGAACACTGAAGCTTTCTTT

abundance: many
j_gene: TRBJ2-5
v_gene: TRBV20-1
d_gene: TRBD2
CDR3aa: CSAVSGRDGETQYF
CDR3nt: TGCAGTGCTGTTAGCGGGAGGGACGGAGAGACCCAGTACTTC

abundance: many
j_gene: TRBJ2-7
v_gene: TRBV20-1
d_gene: TRBD1
CDR3aa: CSGSRQGIYEQYF
CDR3nt: TGCAGTGGATCGAGACAGGGTATCTACGAGCAGTACTTC

abundance: many
j_gene: TRBJ1-1
v_gene: TRBV25-1
d_gene: -
CDR3aa: CASRRQGPEAFF
CDR3nt: TGTGCCAGCCGCCGACAAGGCCCTGAAGCTTTCTTT

abundance: -
j_gene: TRBJ1-2
v_gene: TRBV12-3/TRBV12-4
d_gene: -
CDR3aa: CARSFPMDYGYTF
CDR3nt: TGTGCTAGAAGTTTCCCGATGGACTATGGCTACACCTTC

abundance: few
j_gene: TRBJ2-1
v_gene: TRBV7-6
d_gene: TRBD1
CDR3aa: CASSAGTENEQFF
CDR3nt: TGTGCCAGCAGCGCCGGGACAGAGAATGAGCAGTTCTTC

abundance: many
j_gene: TRBJ1-1
v_gene: TRBV7-3
d_gene: -
CDR3aa: CASSLSEQNTEAFF
CDR3nt: TGTGCCAGCAGCTTATCGGAACAGAACACTGAAGCTTTCTTT

abundance: many
j_gene: TRBJ2-3
v_gene: TRBV5-1
d_gene: -
CDR3aa: CASSLLGANTDTQYF
CDR3nt: TGCGCCAGCAGCTTGCTGGGGGCGAATACAGATACGCAGTATTTT

abundance: few
j_gene: TRBJ2-6
v_gene: TRBV7-3
d_gene: -
CDR3aa: CASTKGQGESSGANVLTF
CDR3nt: TGTGCCAGCACCAAAGGGCAGGGAGAGAGCTCTGGGGCCAACGTCCTGACTTTC

abundance: many
j_gene: TRBJ2-3
v_gene: TRBV5-1
d_gene: -
CDR3aa: CASSPEGEKDTQYF
CDR3nt: TGCGCCAGCAGCCCGGAAGGGGAGAAGGATACGCAGTATTTT

abundance: many
j_gene: TRBJ1-1
v_gene: TRBV20-1
d_gene: -
CDR3aa: CSAGPDSLNTEAFF
CDR3nt: TGCAGTGCTGGCCCGGACAGCTTGAACACTGAAGCTTTCTTT

abundance: many
j_gene: TRBJ1-6
v_gene: TRBV20-1
d_gene: -
CDR3aa: CSASTGQVSYSNSPLHF
CDR3nt: TGCAGTGCTAGTACGGGACAAGTAAGCTACAGCAATTCACCCCTCCACTTT

abundance: many
j_gene: TRBJ2-5
v_gene: TRBV5-1
d_gene: -
CDR3aa: CASSLAYWGQETQYF
CDR3nt: TGCGCCAGCAGCTTGGCCTATTGGGGCCAAGAGACCCAGTACTTC

abundance: many
j_gene: TRBJ2-7
v_gene: TRBV4-3
d_gene: -
CDR3aa: CASSQDLYGDLSYEQYF
CDR3nt: TGCGCCAGCAGCCAAGATCTCTACGGGGACCTCTCCTACGAGCAGTACTTC

abundance: few
j_gene: TRBJ2-7
v_gene: TRBV20-1
d_gene: -
CDR3aa: CSARGTGPYEQYF
CDR3nt: TGCAGTGCTAGAGGTACAGGCCCCTACGAGCAGTACTTC

abundance: -
j_gene: TRBJ2-5
v_gene: TRBV11-2
d_gene: TRBD1
CDR3aa: CASSFGKGAGETQYF
CDR3nt: TGTGCCAGCAGCTTCGGAAAGGGGGCCGGAGAGACCCAGTACTTC

abundance: many
j_gene: TRBJ2-2
v_gene: TRBV4-1
d_gene: TRBD1
CDR3aa: CASSQAQGAYTGELFF
CDR3nt: TGCGCCAGCAGCCAAGCCCAGGGGGCGTACACCGGGGAGCTGTTTTTT

abundance: many
j_gene: TRBJ1-5
v_gene: TRBV28
d_gene: -
CDR3aa: CASSWGFNNQPQHF
CDR3nt: TGTGCCAGCAGTTGGGGGTTCAACAATCAGCCCCAGCATTTT

abundance: many
j_gene: TRBJ2-5
v_gene: TRBV24-1
d_gene: TRBD1
CDR3aa: CATSESTGSGETQYF
CDR3nt: TGTGCCACCAGTGAGTCGACAGGGTCGGGGGAGACCCAGTACTTC

abundance: few
j_gene: TRBJ2-3
v_gene: TRBV7-2
d_gene: -
CDR3aa: CASSFGGGTAKATGGFTDTQYF
CDR3nt: TGTGCCAGCAGTTTCGGGGGAGGGACAGCAAAAGCAACGGGAGGGTTCACAGATACGCAGTATTTT

abundance: many
j_gene: TRBJ2-5
v_gene: TRBV28
d_gene: -
CDR3aa: CASRARETQYF
CDR3nt: TGTGCCAGCAGGGCGAGGGAGACCCAGTACTTC

abundance: -
j_gene: TRBJ2-3
v_gene: TRBV7-9
d_gene: TRBD2
CDR3aa: CASSPPLAGGTDTQYF
CDR3nt: TGTGCCAGCAGCCCCCCACTAGCGGGAGGCACAGATACGCAGTATTTT

abundance: many
j_gene: TRBJ2-5
v_gene: TRBV20-1
d_gene: -
CDR3aa: CSARDPPYELGETQYF
CDR3nt: TGCAGTGCTAGAGACCCCCCCTATGAACTCGGGGAGACCCAGTACTTC

abundance: few
j_gene: TRBJ2-7
v_gene: TRBV20-1
d_gene: -
CDR3aa: CSARAGLYEQYF
CDR3nt: TGCAGTGCTAGAGCGGGACTCTACGAGCAGTACTTC

abundance: -
j_gene: TRBJ1-1
v_gene: TRBV24-1
d_gene: -
CDR3aa: CATSRSPGGEAFF
CDR3nt: TGTGCCACCAGTAGAAGCCCGGGCGGTGAAGCTTTCTTT

abundance: few
j_gene: TRBJ2-5
v_gene: TRBV5-1
d_gene: -
CDR3aa: CASATGNQETQYF
CDR3nt: TGCGCCAGCGCCACAGGAAACCAAGAGACCCAGTACTTC

abundance: many
j_gene: TRBJ2-3
v_gene: TRBV7-2
d_gene: -
CDR3aa: CASSLVRGSTDTQYF
CDR3nt: TGTGCCAGCAGCTTAGTTCGAGGGTCCACAGATACGCAGTATTTT

abundance: many
j_gene: TRBJ1-2
v_gene: TRBV12-3/TRBV12-4
d_gene: -
CDR3aa: CASSFTLHYGYTF
CDR3nt: TGTGCCAGCAGCTTTACACTCCACTATGGCTACACCTTC

abundance: -
j_gene: TRBJ2-7
v_gene: TRBV20-1
d_gene: TRBD2
CDR3aa: CSAINVFGREVNEQYF
CDR3nt: TGCAGTGCTATCAACGTATTTGGGCGGGAGGTTAACGAGCAGTACTTC

abundance: many
j_gene: TRBJ2-3
v_gene: TRBV29-1
d_gene: -
CDR3aa: CSVVRSGTDTQYF
CDR3nt: TGCAGCGTTGTGAGGTCAGGGACAGATACGCAGTATTTT

abundance: many
j_gene: TRBJ1-6
v_gene: TRBV9
d_gene: -
CDR3aa: CASSERGSSYNSPLHF
CDR3nt: TGTGCCAGCAGCGAGAGGGGTAGCTCCTATAATTCACCCCTCCACTTT

abundance: many
j_gene: TRBJ1-1
v_gene: TRBV20-1
d_gene: -
CDR3aa: CSARGSGEAFF
CDR3nt: TGCAGTGCTAGAGGGTCGGGGGAAGCTTTCTTT

abundance: many
j_gene: TRBJ1-5
v_gene: TRBV6-5
d_gene: -
CDR3aa: CASSYSLISDQPQHF
CDR3nt: TGTGCCAGCAGTTACAGTCTAATTTCGGATCAGCCCCAGCATTTT

abundance: -
j_gene: TRBJ1-6
v_gene: TRBV9
d_gene: -
CDR3aa: CASSIFGTEDSPLHF
CDR3nt: TGTGCCAGCAGCATCTTCGGGACCGAGGATTCACCCCTCCACTTT

abundance: many
j_gene: TRBJ1-1
v_gene: TRBV18
d_gene: -
CDR3aa: CASSPSLGGYTEAFF
CDR3nt: TGTGCCAGCTCACCGTCCCTTGGGGGTTACACTGAAGCTTTCTTT

abundance: many
j_gene: TRBJ1-1
v_gene: TRBV3-1
d_gene: -
CDR3aa: CASSHHRTEAFF
CDR3nt: TGTGCCAGCAGCCACCACAGGACTGAAGCTTTCTTT

abundance: few
j_gene: TRBJ1-3
v_gene: TRBV27
d_gene: -
CDR3aa: CASSQSPAAGNTIYF
CDR3nt: TGTGCCAGCAGTCAGAGCCCTGCTGCTGGAAACACCATATATTTT

abundance: many
j_gene: TRBJ2-5
v_gene: TRBV20-1
d_gene: -
CDR3aa: CSARLAGYQETQYF
CDR3nt: TGCAGTGCTAGACTAGCTGGGTACCAAGAGACCCAGTACTTC